Shown below are 5 T cell receptor beta chains from a single sample sequenced in a study of neoadjuvant anti-PD-1 for oral cavity cancer. Time point given: after neoadjuvant nivolumab, at surgical resection. TCRdb keeps only in-frame clones here, not all; method: immunoSEQ multiplex PCR. The sample carries a few thousand clones, 55% recorded once. This material consisted of tumor tissue, taken after nivolumab (anti-PD-1) treatment. The origin of the receptors is a person aged 35-79 years with oral cavity squamous cell carcinoma.

The V call is TRBV28, the J call TRBJ2-7; possible D gene TRBD2, 5 bases. Germline CDR1 MDHEN, CDR2 SYDVKM. The V gene lost 8 bases and the J gene lost 2 bases, with 10 bases spanning the gap. This CDR3 is built from 12 residues. The CDR3 nucleotides read TGTGCCAGCGCCTCCGGGGCCTACGAGCAGTACTTC. This sequence encodes CASASGAYEQYF. Complete variable domain (other parts from reference TRBV28 and TRBJ2-7): DVKVTQSSRYLVKRTGEKVFLECVQDMDHENMFWYRQDPGLGLRLIYFSYDVKMKEKGDIPEGYSVSREKKERFSLILESASTNQTSMYLCASASGAYEQYFGPGTRLTVT.

This chain links TRBV19 with TRBJ1-5; TRBD1 aligns across 9 bases. Germline-derived CDR1 and CDR2 are LNHDA and SQIVND (reference sequence). The CDR3 consists of 14 residues. V shed 9 bases and J 2 bases; nucleotides not matched to a gene: 5. CDR3 nucleotides: TGTGCCAGCTCGGACAGGGGAGGCAATCAGCCCCAGCATTTT. It yields the protein CASSDRGGNQPQHF.

The genes are TRBV4-1 and TRBJ2-2, with 14 bases fitting TRBD2. Unmatched junction bases numbered 10, after V lost 3 bases and J lost 7 bases. The CDR3 sequence is 18 residues long. The germline V gene has CDR1 MGHRA and CDR2 YSYEKL. CDR3 in amino acids: CASSHEGLAGAQVGELFF. The CDR3 DNA reads as TGCGCCAGCAGCCATGAGGGACTAGCGGGAGCGCAGGTCGGGGAGCTGTTTTTT.

V is TRBV18 and J is TRBJ2-5; TRBD2 aligns across 7 bases. The germline V gene has CDR1 KGHSH and CDR2 LQKENI. The CDR3 runs 16 residues. J gave up 1 base and V 3 bases, and 8 bases lay outside the gene matches. The CDR3 loop is CASSPLGSGIQETQYF. The CDR3 DNA follows: TGTGCCAGCTCACCCCTTGGCAGCGGGATCCAAGAGACCCAGTACTTC.

This chain uses TRBV5-6 with TRBJ2-7; 7 nucleotides agree with TRBD1. The CDR3 loop spans 13 amino acids. V was pared by 4 bases and J by 6 bases, with 7 bases of the junction left unmatched. The V gene's germline CDR1 is SGHDT and CDR2 YYEEEE. Here the CDR3 DNA reads TGTGCCAGCAGCACTCGACAGGGATCCGAGCAGTACTTC. Translated, it gives CASSTRQGSEQYF.